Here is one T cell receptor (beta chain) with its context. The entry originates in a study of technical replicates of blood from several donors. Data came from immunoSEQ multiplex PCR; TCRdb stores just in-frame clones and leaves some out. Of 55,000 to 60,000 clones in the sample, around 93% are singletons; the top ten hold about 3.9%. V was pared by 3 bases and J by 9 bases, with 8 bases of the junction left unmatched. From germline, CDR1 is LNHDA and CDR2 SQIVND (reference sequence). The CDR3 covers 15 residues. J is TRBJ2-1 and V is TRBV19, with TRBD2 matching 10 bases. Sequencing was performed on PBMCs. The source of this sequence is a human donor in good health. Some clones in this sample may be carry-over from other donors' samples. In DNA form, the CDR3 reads TGTGCCAGTAGTATCCCGCGCAGCGGGAGGGTTGAGCAGTTCTTC. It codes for CASSIPRSGRVEQFF.